What follows are 24 T cell receptor beta chains derived from one specimen sequenced in a study of blood T cell repertoires in COVID-19. The method was immunoSEQ multiplex PCR; TCRdb's version includes in-frame clones alone and lacks a portion of them. In the table there are around 67,000 clones, over 70% of which are singletons. Sequencing was carried out using peripheral blood. Receptor source: a man aged 45 to 65 with active COVID-19.

This chain joins TRBV11-3 and TRBJ1-2; tentatively, D is TRBD1 (5 bases). Germline V gene data show CDR1 as SGHNT and CDR2 as YENEEA. The CDR3 has 13 amino acids. V was trimmed by 3 bases and J by 4 bases, leaving 9 bases between them. The CDR3: CASSFRGSYGYTF. Written as DNA, the CDR3 is TGTGCCAGCAGCTTCCGGGGGAGCTATGGCTACACCTTC.

The gene calls are TRBV30 and TRBJ1-3; no clear D gene. The CDR3 is 17 amino acids. The germline V and J ends were trimmed by 0 bases and 0 bases, with 15 bases remaining between them. Germline CDR1 GTSNPN, CDR2 SVGIG (reference sequence). CDR3 DNA sequence: TGTGCCTGGAGTGTAACGAGAATAGGGAGCTCTGGAAACACCATATATTTT. It specifies CAWSVTRIGSSGNTIYF.

The V and J genes are TRBV6-1 and TRBJ1-1; D might be TRBD1 (6 bases). The CDR3 is 14 residues long. Germline V gives CDR1 MNHNS, CDR2 SASEGT. The V gene lost 5 bases and the J gene lost 8 bases, with 18 bases spanning the gap. In nucleotides, the CDR3 is TGTGCCAGCAGTCAATCCGGGACATGGGGAGAAGCTTTCTTT. Its translation: CASSQSGTWGEAFF.

V is TRBV18 and J is TRBJ1-2, with D unclear. The V gene lost 2 bases and the J gene lost 4 bases, with 14 bases spanning the gap. The CDR3 runs 15 residues. CDR1 KGHSH and CDR2 LQKENI come from the germline V gene. CDR3 amino acids: CASSPIEQSSYGYTF. The CDR3 coding sequence is TGTGCCAGCTCACCAATAGAACAGAGTTCCTATGGCTACACCTTC.

The chain employs TRBV7-8 and TRBJ2-7; D is perhaps TRBD2 (6 bases). V shed 6 bases and J shed 1 base, with 22 bases lying between them. CDR1 and CDR2 from the germline V gene are SGHVS and FQNEAQ. The CDR3 extends over 17 amino acids. The CDR3 protein is CASRQNGQGRGSYEQYF. The CDR3 DNA is TGTGCCAGCAGACAAAACGGCCAGGGACGGGGGTCCTACGAGCAGTACTTC.

V gene TRBV5-6 combines with J gene TRBJ1-4; no clear D. V was shortened by 3 bases and J by 0 bases, with 12 bases between the two germline ends. The germline gives CDR1 SGHDT, CDR2 YYEEEE. The CDR3 loop spans 16 amino acids. The CDR3 is CASSSRMSATNEKLFF. For the CDR3, the DNA is TGTGCCAGCAGCTCCCGAATGTCGGCAACTAATGAAAAACTGTTTTTT.

This rearrangement joins TRBV19 to TRBJ1-1; TRBD1 might be the D (5 bases). V lost 7 bases and J 7 bases, leaving 19 bases between the germline ends. Germline CDR1 reads LNHDA; CDR2 reads SQIVND (reference sequence). CDR3 length equals 14 residues. CDR3: CASTNRMPEGEAFF. CDR3 DNA sequence: TGTGCCAGTACCAACAGGATGCCTGAAGGTGAAGCTTTCTTT. Complete variable domain (other parts from reference TRBV19 and TRBJ1-1): DGGITQSPKYLFRKEGQNVTLSCEQNLNHDAMYWYRQDPGQGLRLIYYSQIVNDFQKGDIAEGYSVSREKKESFPLTVTSAQKNPTAFYLCASTNRMPEGEAFFGQGTRLTVV.

This chain connects TRBV12-3 or TRBV12-4 to TRBJ2-1, with D maybe TRBD2 (5 bases). CDR3 size: 13 residues. Trimming cost V 3 bases and J 12 bases, with 15 bases left between them. The CDR3 protein is CASSFDGLVGQFF. The CDR3 nucleotides are TGTGCCAGCAGTTTCGACGGACTGGTGGGGCAGTTCTTC.

CDR3: CASSRGLVSEQYF. The CDR3 DNA reads TGTGCCAGCAGTCGCGGACTAGTTTCCGAGCAGTACTTC. The chain has TRBV12-3 or TRBV12-4 and TRBJ2-7; 7 bases line up with TRBD2. V lost 5 bases, J lost 6 bases, and 7 bases stayed unmatched. The CDR3 has 13 residues.

The J gene is TRBJ2-5, the V gene TRBV7-9, with 7 nucleotides matching TRBD1. The germline V gene encodes CDR1 SEHNR and CDR2 FQNEAQ (reference sequence). This CDR3 has 14 amino acids. V lost 5 bases to trimming and J lost 2 bases; unmatched junction nucleotides: 5. CDR3 loop: CASSPRQGQETQYF. Here the CDR3 DNA reads TGTGCCAGCAGCCCTCGACAGGGACAAGAGACCCAGTACTTC.

The CDR3 region is CASGSLAANTGELFF. In nucleotides, the CDR3 is TGCGCCAGCGGCTCACTAGCGGCGAACACCGGGGAGCTGTTTTTT. This chain links TRBV4-1 with TRBJ2-2; 8 nucleotides align to TRBD2. CDR1 and CDR2 (germline): MGHRA, YSYEKL. The CDR3 has 15 residues. The ends lost 8 bases at V and 0 bases at J; junction bases unmatched: 5.

This sequence joins TRBV19 and TRBJ1-2; D uncertain. CDR1 is LNHDA, CDR2 SQIVND, per germline (reference sequence). This CDR3 contains 12 residues. V was clipped by 10 bases and J by 4 bases, with 13 bases between them. The CDR3 DNA follows: TGTGCCACTACTACTCAAAGCTATGGCTACACCTTC. Translating it yields CATTTQSYGYTF.

The chain combines TRBV28 with TRBJ1-2; TRBD1 aligns across 8 bases. The CDR3 is 15 amino acids. V shed 6 bases, J shed 2 bases, and the junction held 8 bases outside the gene matches. Germline-derived CDR1 and CDR2 are MDHEN and SYDVKM. CDR3 DNA: TGTGCCAGCAGACGACAGGGGACGCCAAACTATGGCTACACCTTC. Translated, it gives CASRRQGTPNYGYTF.

The chain recombines TRBV4-2 with TRBJ2-3; no definite D call. Trimming pared 5 bases from V and 4 bases from J, leaving 7 bases between. The CDR3 spans 12 residues. Germline CDR1 reads LGHNA; CDR2 reads YNFKEQ. CDR3 coding DNA: TGTGCCAGCAGCAGCACCGCAGATACGCAGTATTTT. Translation: CASSSTADTQYF.

In its sample, this clone was seen once. This chain uses TRBV5-1 with TRBJ1-2, with D possibly being TRBD1 (6 bases). Germline assignment: CDR1 SGHRS and CDR2 YFSETQ. Trimming removed 4 bases at V and 4 bases at J, with 17 bases between. CDR3 length: 15 amino acids. The CDR3 nucleotides read TGCGCCAGCAGCCACCACAGGGTAGAGGGCTATGGCTACACCTTC. It specifies CASSHHRVEGYGYTF.

The J gene is TRBJ1-2, the V gene TRBV28, with unresolved D. The CDR3 has 14 residues. V was pared by 6 bases and J by 2 bases, with 13 bases between. Germline CDR1 and CDR2: MDHEN and SYDVKM. In nucleotides, the CDR3 is TGTGCCAGCAGCCTATGGAGAGGGAACTATGGCTACACCTTC. It encodes CASSLWRGNYGYTF.

The genes are TRBV5-1 and TRBJ2-3, with 9 bases matching TRBD1. V was clipped by 4 bases and J by 2 bases; unmatched bases: 8. Germline loops: CDR1 SGHRS, CDR2 YFSETQ. The CDR3 runs 16 residues. The CDR3 DNA follows: TGCGCCAGCAGCGAACAGGGGGCCAATCCCACAGATACGCAGTATTTT. It yields the protein CASSEQGANPTDTQYF.

The V call is TRBV18, the J call TRBJ2-3; D may be TRBD2 (5 bases). Germline CDR1 and CDR2: KGHSH and LQKENI. V was shortened by 4 bases and J by 4 bases, with 9 bases between the two germline ends. The CDR3 is 13 residues long. CDR3 in DNA: TGTGCCAGCTCACGAGGGAGCGCAGATACGCAGTATTTT. Its translation: CASSRGSADTQYF.

The chain recombines TRBV7-9 with TRBJ1-2, with a possible D match to TRBD1 (6 bases). The CDR3 loop spans 13 amino acids. Trimming took off 5 bases at V and 7 bases at J, with 14 bases between the two ends. Per germline, CDR1 SEHNR and CDR2 FQNEAQ (reference sequence). The CDR3 DNA sequence: TGTGCCAGCAGCCACAGGGAAGAGGCTGGCTACACCTTC. This gives the protein CASSHREEAGYTF. The variable domain in full, with the rest retrieved from reference TRBV7-9 and TRBJ1-2, is DTGVSQNPRHKITKRGQNVTFRCDPISEHNRLYWYRQTLGQGPEFLTYFQNEAQLEKSRLLSDRFSAERPKGSFSTLEIQRTEQGDSAMYLCASSHREEAGYTFGSGTRLTVV.

This chain uses TRBV19 with TRBJ1-1; D is possibly TRBD1 (5 bases). The CDR3 covers 13 residues. Trimming removed 5 bases from V and 4 bases from J, with 11 bases in between. Germline V CDR1 and CDR2: LNHDA, SQIVND (reference sequence). CDR3 loop: CASSQGTGTEAFF. The CDR3 nucleotides read TGTGCCAGTAGTCAGGGTACGGGCACTGAAGCTTTCTTT.

V gene TRBV2 combines with J gene TRBJ2-3; TRBD1 matches 10 bases. V lost 5 bases, J lost 4 bases, and 6 bases stayed unmatched. CDR1 SNHLY and CDR2 FYNNEI come from the germline V gene. This CDR3 spans 15 amino acids. The CDR3 here is CASSSTGTGADTQYF. CDR3 nucleotide sequence: TGTGCCAGCAGTTCTACCGGGACAGGGGCAGATACGCAGTATTTT.

V is TRBV11-2 and J is TRBJ2-1, with a weak D call TRBD1 (5 bases). Germline CDR1 is SGHAT and CDR2 is FQNNGV. V lost 6 bases and J 7 bases, leaving 28 bases between the germline ends. The CDR3 is made up of 18 amino acids. The CDR3 coding sequence is TGTGCCAGCAGGCACCCTAAAAAAGGGGTAGTCAGTGGTAATGAGCAGTTCTTC. The encoded protein is CASRHPKKGVVSGNEQFF.

The chain uses TRBV28 and TRBJ1-6; perhaps TRBD1 as D (5 bases). Germline V CDR1 and CDR2: MDHEN, SYDVKM. V gave up 4 bases and J gave up 6 bases, with 19 bases separating them. The CDR3 has 17 residues. The CDR3 region has the DNA TGTGCCAGCAGTTCACCAGAAACAGGTGTCAGTAATTCACCCCTCCACTTT. It translates to CASSSPETGVSNSPLHF.

The chain has TRBV19 and TRBJ1-2, with 8 bases identical to TRBD1. CDR3 size: 13 residues. The germline gives CDR1 LNHDA, CDR2 SQIVND (reference sequence). V lost 3 bases, J lost 8 bases, and 5 bases stayed unmatched. This chain's CDR3 is CASSISTGDGYTF. The DNA for the CDR3 is TGTGCCAGTAGTATCTCGACAGGGGACGGCTACACCTTC. Drawing the rest from reference TRBV19 and TRBJ1-2, the complete variable domain is DGGITQSPKYLFRKEGQNVTLSCEQNLNHDAMYWYRQDPGQGLRLIYYSQIVNDFQKGDIAEGYSVSREKKESFPLTVTSAQKNPTAFYLCASSISTGDGYTFGSGTRLTVV.